This T cell receptor beta chain was found in a study of shared clonotypes between healthy human individuals. Study results and caveats: The study generally estimated greater richness for naive than memory subsets.

As to this clone: What it recognizes is unknown.

The CDR3 is made up of 13 amino acids. Germline trimming cut 6 bases from V and 5 bases from J; bases unmatched to any gene: 5. The germline V gene encodes CDR1 MDHEN and CDR2 SYDVKM. For each subset, genomic DNA was distributed in equal portions over several immunoSEQ plates. The table came from immunoSEQ multiplex PCR; TCRdb's copy has only in-frame clones and leaves some out. The sample includes a few million clones, approximately 93% of them seen just once. The chain joins TRBV28 to TRBJ1-1; 8 bases are shared with TRBD1. The sequenced material came from naive CD4+ T cells from PBMCs. Regarding subset: CD45RA+ positively selected. The sequence came from a man in his late teens or twenties in good health. Some clones in this sample may be carry-over from other donors' samples. DNA for the CDR3: TGTGCCAGCAGCCTTCGACAGGGGACTGAAGCTTTCTTT. Protein: CASSLRQGTEAFF. The entire variable domain, with the rest obtained from reference TRBV28 and TRBJ1-1, is as follows: DVKVTQSSRYLVKRTGEKVFLECVQDMDHENMFWYRQDPGLGLRLIYFSYDVKMKEKGDIPEGYSVSREKKERFSLILESASTNQTSMYLCASSLRQGTEAFFGQGTRLTVV.